This T cell receptor (beta chain) originates from a study of beta chain features in type 1 diabetes. Study results and limitations: Moderate yet significant TCRB CDR3 shortening was seen in Type 1 diabetes patients in all four CD4+ subsets. The VDJ junctions of type 1 diabetes patients carried fewer insertions and more deletions. Possibly, sequencing cDNA over-represented cells that had high TCR expression levels. Compared to healthy donors, patients appeared to have naive, central memory and Treg TCRB repertoires that were more alike.

This CDR3 spans 14 amino acids. CDR1 is SGHTA and CDR2 is FQGNSA in the germline V gene. The V end lost 6 bases, the J end lost 0 bases, and 10 bases lay between the germline ends. This clone was seen a few times. Its antigen is unknown. Expressed TCRB transcripts were sequenced because the entire RNA isolate underwent reverse transcription. Here immunoSEQ multiplex PCR was the method, and the copy in TCRdb shows in-frame clones only, minus some. Of 200,000 to 300,000 clones in the sample, roughly 20% were seen once. The chain uses TRBV7-2 and TRBJ2-3; maybe TRBD1 (5 bases). Sequencing used naive CD4+ T cells from blood. This TCR came from a woman in her forties with type 1 diabetes. CDR3 in DNA: TGTGCCAGCAGTCGACAGCCAAGCACAGATACGCAGTATTTT. Translating it yields CASSRQPSTDTQYF.